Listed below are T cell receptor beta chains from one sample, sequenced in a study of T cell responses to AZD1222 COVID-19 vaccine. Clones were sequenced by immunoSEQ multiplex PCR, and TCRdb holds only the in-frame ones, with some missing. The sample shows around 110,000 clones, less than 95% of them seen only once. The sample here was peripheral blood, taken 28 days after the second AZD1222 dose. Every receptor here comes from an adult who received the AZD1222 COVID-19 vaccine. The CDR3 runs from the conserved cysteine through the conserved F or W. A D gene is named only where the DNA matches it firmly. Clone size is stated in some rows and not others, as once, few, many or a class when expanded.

TGCGCCAGCAGCCCCCAAGGGGGCTATGGCTACACCTTC	CASSPQGGYGYTF	few	TRBV4-3	TRBJ1-2	NA
TGTGCCAGCAGTTACTTTGGGGGTGTAACCTACGAGCAGTACTTC	CASSYFGGVTYEQYF	NA	TRBV6-5	TRBJ2-7	NA
TGTGCCAGTAGTATCGGGGATACGCAGTATTTT	CASSIGDTQYF	NA	TRBV19	TRBJ2-3	NA
TGTGCCAGCAGCCGATCAGGGGGCGAGCAGTACTTC	CASSRSGGEQYF	once	TRBV3-1/TRBV3-2	TRBJ2-7	TRBD1
TGCGCCAGCAGCCAATCGTATAGGGCTAATTCACCCCTCCACTTT	CASSQSYRANSPLHF	NA	TRBV4-1	TRBJ1-6	NA
TGTGCCAGCACCCTTTGGACCGCGAACACCGGGGAGCTGTTTTTT	CASTLWTANTGELFF	once	TRBV6-5	TRBJ2-2	NA
TGCAGTGCTGGCTGGGCACAGGAACTGTTTTTT	CSAGWAQELFF	NA	TRBV20-1	TRBJ1-4	NA
TGTGCCAGCAGTTACGGGGGGCGGGAGCAGTACTTC	CASSYGGREQYF	NA	TRBV6-2/TRBV6-3	TRBJ2-7	NA
TGTGCCAGCAGTATGACAGGAGTCGTGGCAGATACGCAGTATTTT	CASSMTGVVADTQYF	NA	TRBV27	TRBJ2-3	NA
TGCGCCAGCAGCAGACAGGCCTCTGGGGCCAACGTCCTGACTTTC	CASSRQASGANVLTF	NA	TRBV5-1	TRBJ2-6	NA
TGTGCCAGCGGACTACAGGAGAATAATTCACCCCTCCACTTT	CASGLQENNSPLHF	NA	TRBV21-1	TRBJ1-6	NA
TGTGCCAGCAGCGTCGGACCCACGGGGACCCAGTACTTC	CASSVGPTGTQYF	NA	TRBV9	TRBJ2-5	NA
TGTGCCAGCAGCAAAGACCGGCACTATGGCTACACCTTC	CASSKDRHYGYTF	once	TRBV21-1	TRBJ1-2	NA
TGTGCCAGCAGCGTAACAGACGGGCATTATGGCTACACCTTC	CASSVTDGHYGYTF	once	TRBV9	TRBJ1-2	NA
TGTGCCAGCAGGCGACTGGATTCACCCCTCCACTTT	CASRRLDSPLHF	NA	TRBV2	TRBJ1-6	NA
TGTGCCAGCCCTCCGGGTCCGGGACGAACACGAATGGGAAACACTGAAGCTTTCTTT	CASPPGPGRTRMGNTEAFF	NA	TRBV27	TRBJ1-1	NA